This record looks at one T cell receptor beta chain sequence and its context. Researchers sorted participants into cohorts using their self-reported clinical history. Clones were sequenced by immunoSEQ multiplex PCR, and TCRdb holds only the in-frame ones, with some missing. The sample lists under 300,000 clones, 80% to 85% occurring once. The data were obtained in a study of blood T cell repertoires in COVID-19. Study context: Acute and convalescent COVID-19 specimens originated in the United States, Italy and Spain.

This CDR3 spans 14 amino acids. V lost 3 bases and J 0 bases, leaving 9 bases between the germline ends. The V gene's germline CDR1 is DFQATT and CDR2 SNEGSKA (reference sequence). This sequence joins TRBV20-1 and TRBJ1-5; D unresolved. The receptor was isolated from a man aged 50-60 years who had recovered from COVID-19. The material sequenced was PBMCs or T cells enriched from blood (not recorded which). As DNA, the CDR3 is TGCAGTGCTAGTCGCGGAATTAGCAATCAGCCCCAGCATTTT. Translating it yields CSASRGISNQPQHF.